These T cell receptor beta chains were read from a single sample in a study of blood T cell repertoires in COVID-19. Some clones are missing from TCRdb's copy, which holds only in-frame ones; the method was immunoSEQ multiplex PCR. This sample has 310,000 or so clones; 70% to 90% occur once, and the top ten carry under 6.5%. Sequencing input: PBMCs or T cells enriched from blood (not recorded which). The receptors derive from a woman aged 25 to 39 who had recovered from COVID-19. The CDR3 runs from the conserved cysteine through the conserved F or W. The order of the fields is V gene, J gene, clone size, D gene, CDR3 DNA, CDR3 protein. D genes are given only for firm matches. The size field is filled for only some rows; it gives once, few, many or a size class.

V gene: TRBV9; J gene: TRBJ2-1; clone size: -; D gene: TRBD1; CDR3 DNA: TGTGCCAGCACCGGGACAGGATACAATGAGCAGTTCTTC; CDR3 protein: CASTGTGYNEQFF
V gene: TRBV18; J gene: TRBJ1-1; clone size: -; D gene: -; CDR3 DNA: TGTGCCAGCTCACCTTTGACAGGGAACACTGAAGCTTTCTTT; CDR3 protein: CASSPLTGNTEAFF
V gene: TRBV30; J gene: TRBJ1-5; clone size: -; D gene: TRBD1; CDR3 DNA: TGTGCCTGGAGTGTAGGTGACAGGGGGTATAGTCAGCCCCAGCATTTT; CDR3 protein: CAWSVGDRGYSQPQHF
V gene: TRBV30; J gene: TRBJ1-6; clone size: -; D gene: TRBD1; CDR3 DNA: TGTGCCTGGAATTCCGGGACAGCGCGTAATTCACCCCTCCACTTT; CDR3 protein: CAWNSGTARNSPLHF
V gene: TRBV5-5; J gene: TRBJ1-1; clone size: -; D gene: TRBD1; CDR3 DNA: TGTGCCAGCCGGGGAGACCGACAGGGGCAGTTGAGGAACACTGAAGCTTTCTTT; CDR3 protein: CASRGDRQGQLRNTEAFF
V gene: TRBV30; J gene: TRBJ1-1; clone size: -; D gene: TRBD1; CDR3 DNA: TGTGCCTGGAGTCCGACAACGCGACAGGGCCCTGAAGCTTTCTTT; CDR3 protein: CAWSPTTRQGPEAFF
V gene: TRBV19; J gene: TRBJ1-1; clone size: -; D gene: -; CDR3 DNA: TGTGCCAGCTCGGAGGGGACGGGTGAAGCTTTCTTT; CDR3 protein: CASSEGTGEAFF
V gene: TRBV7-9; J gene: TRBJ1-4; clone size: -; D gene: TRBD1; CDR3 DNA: TGTGCCAGCAGCTTAGGAACAGGGGAGAAAGAAAAACTGTTTTTT; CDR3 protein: CASSLGTGEKEKLFF
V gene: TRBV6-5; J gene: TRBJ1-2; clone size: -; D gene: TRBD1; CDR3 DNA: TGTGCCAGCAGTTACTCACAGGGGGCTGTGGAGGGCTACACCTTC; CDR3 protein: CASSYSQGAVEGYTF
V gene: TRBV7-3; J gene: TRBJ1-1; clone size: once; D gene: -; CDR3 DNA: TGTGCCAGCAGCTTAATGTCTAGCACTGAAGCTTTCTTT; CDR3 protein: CASSLMSSTEAFF
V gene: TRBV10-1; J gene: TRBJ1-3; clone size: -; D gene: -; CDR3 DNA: TGCGCCAGCAACCAGGGGCCTGGAAACACCATATATTTT; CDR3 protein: CASNQGPGNTIYF
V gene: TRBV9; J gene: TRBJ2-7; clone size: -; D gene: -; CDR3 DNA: TGTGCCAGCAGCGTAGGAGGGTCTGGGTCCTACGAGCAGTACTTC; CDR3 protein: CASSVGGSGSYEQYF
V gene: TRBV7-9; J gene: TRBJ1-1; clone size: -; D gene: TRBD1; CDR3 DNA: TGTGCCAGCAGCTTAAGGACAGGGGTGGGTGAAGCTTTCTTT; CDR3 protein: CASSLRTGVGEAFF
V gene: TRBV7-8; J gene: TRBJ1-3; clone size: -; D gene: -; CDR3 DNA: TGTGCCAGCACCTCGGGTCTCTTCTCTGGAAACACCATATATTTT; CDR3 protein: CASTSGLFSGNTIYF
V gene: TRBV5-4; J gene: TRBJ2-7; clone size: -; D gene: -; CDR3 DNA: TGTGCCAGCAGCGGCAGGGACTACGAGCAGTACTTC; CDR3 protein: CASSGRDYEQYF
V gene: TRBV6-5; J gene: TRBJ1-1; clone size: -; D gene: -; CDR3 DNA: TGTGCCAGCAGTTACCGGACTGAAGCTTTCTTT; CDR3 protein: CASSYRTEAFF
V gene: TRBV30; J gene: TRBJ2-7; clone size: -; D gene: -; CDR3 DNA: TGTGCCTGGAGTGTACCGGCAGGGCCCCGGGACGAGCAGTACTTC; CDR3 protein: CAWSVPAGPRDEQYF
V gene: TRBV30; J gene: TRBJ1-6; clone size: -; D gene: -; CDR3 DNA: TGTGCCTGGAGTGGGTTGGGCGATCATTCACCCCTCCACTTT; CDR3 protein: CAWSGLGDHSPLHF
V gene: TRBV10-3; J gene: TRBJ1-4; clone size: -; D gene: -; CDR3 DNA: TGTGCCATCTCGTCTGCGGCGGGGATGGGGGAAAAACTGTTTTTT; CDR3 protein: CAISSAAGMGEKLFF
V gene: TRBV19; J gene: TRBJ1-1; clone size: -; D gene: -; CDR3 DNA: TGTGCCAGTACCCGAACAGGGCTAGGGACTGAAGCTTTCTTT; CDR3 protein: CASTRTGLGTEAFF
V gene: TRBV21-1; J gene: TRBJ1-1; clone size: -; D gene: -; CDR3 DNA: TGTGCCAGCAGCAAAGGTCAGTGGAGAGTTATCCGTGAAGCTTTCTTT; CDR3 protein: CASSKGQWRVIREAFF
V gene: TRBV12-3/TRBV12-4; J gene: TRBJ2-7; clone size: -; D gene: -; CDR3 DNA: TGTGCCAGCAGTCTACAGAGACACTACGAGCAGTACTTC; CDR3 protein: CASSLQRHYEQYF
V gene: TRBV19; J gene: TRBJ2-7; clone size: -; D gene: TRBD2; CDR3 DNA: TGTGCCAGTAGCCCCCTAGCGGGGGGCTACGAGCAGTACTTC; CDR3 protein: CASSPLAGGYEQYF
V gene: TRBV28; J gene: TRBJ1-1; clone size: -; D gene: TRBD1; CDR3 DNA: TGTGCCAGCAGTCCGGACAGGTCGCCTGAAGCTTTCTTT; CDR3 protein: CASSPDRSPEAFF
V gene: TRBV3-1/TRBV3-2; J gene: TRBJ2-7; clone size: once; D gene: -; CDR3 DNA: TGTGCCAGCAGCCAACGACGTGGACTGGAGGGCTCCTACGAGCAGTACTTC; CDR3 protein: CASSQRRGLEGSYEQYF
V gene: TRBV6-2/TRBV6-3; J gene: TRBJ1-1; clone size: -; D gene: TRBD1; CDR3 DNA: TGTGCCAGCAGCCACAGGGGGACTGAAGCTTTCTTT; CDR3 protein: CASSHRGTEAFF
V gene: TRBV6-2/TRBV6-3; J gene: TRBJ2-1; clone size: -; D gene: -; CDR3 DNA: TGTGCCAGCAGCAACCCCGACAGGAGCTCCTACAATGAGCAGTTCTTC; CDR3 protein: CASSNPDRSSYNEQFF
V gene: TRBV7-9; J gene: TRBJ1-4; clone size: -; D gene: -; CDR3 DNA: TGTGCCAGCAGCTTAGGTGCAAGTAGTAATGAAAAACTGTTTTTT; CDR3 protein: CASSLGASSNEKLFF
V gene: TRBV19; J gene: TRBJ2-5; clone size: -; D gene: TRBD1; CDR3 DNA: TGTGCCAGTAGTCTCCGACAGGGGACGCGGGAGACCCAGTACTTC; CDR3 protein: CASSLRQGTRETQYF
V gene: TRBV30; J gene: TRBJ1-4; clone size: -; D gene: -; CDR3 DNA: TGTGCCTGGAGTGCCCGAGGAGTCCCGGGTGAAAAACTGTTTTTT; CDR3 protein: CAWSARGVPGEKLFF
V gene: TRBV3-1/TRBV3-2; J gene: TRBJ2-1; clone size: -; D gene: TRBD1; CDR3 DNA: TGTGCCAGCAGCCTCCGGGACAGTCTTAATGAGCAGTTCTTC; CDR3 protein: CASSLRDSLNEQFF
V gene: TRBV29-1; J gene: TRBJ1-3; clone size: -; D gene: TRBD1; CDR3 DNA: TGCAGTGCTGGACAGGGCACTGGAAACACCATATATTTT; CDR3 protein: CSAGQGTGNTIYF
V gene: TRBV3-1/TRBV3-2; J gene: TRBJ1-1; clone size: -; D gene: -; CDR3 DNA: TGTGCCAGCAGCCACCTGTCAGCGTACACTGAAGCTTTCTTT; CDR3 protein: CASSHLSAYTEAFF
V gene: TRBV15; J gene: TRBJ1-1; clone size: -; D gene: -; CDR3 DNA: TGTGCCACCAGCAAAGAAAACAGGGCCACTGAAGCTTTCTTT; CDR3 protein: CATSKENRATEAFF
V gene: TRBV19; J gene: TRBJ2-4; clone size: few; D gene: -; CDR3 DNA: TGTGCCAGTAGTCAGGGGGGCATTCAGTACTTC; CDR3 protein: CASSQGGIQYF
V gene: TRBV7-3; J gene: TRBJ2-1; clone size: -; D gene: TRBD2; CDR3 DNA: TGTGCCAGCAGCTTTCAAGGGTCGCGGGGGGGCAATGAGCAGTTCTTC; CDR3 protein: CASSFQGSRGGNEQFF
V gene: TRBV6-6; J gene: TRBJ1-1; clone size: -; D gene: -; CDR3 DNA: TGTGCCAGCAGTTCTCCCAACTCGGACACTGAAGCTTTCTTT; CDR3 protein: CASSSPNSDTEAFF
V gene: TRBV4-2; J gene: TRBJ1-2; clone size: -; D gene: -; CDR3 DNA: TGTGCCAGCAGCCCGGTGGTTTGGGGAGATAACTATGGCTACACCTTC; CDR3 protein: CASSPVVWGDNYGYTF
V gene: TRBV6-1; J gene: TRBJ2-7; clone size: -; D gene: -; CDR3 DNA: TGTGCCAGCAGTGAAGGAACATCGGGGGCCTACGAGCAGTACTTC; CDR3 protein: CASSEGTSGAYEQYF
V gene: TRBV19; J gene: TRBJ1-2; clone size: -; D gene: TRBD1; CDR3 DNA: TGTGCCAGTAGTTCGGACAGGGGGTATGACTATGGCTACACCTTC; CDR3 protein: CASSSDRGYDYGYTF
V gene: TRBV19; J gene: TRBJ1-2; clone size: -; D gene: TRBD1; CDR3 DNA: TGTGCCAGTAACGACAGGGTTGCGTCTGGCTACACCTTC; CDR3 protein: CASNDRVASGYTF
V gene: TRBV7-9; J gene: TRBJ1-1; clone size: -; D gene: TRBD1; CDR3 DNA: TGTGCCAGCAGCGCCCGACAGGGCGGAGAAGCTTTCTTT; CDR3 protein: CASSARQGGEAFF
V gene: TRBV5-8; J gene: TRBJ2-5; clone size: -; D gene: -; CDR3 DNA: TGCTCTTCCCAGCCGGAGGAGACCCAGTACTTC; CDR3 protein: CSSQPEETQYF
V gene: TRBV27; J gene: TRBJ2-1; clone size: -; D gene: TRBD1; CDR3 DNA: TGTGCCAGCAGTAGGGACAGTTCTGCCTACAATGAGCAGTTCTTC; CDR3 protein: CASSRDSSAYNEQFF
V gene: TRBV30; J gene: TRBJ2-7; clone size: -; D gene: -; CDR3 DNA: TGTGCCTGGAGTGTACCCGTGGGGGGGCCCTCCTACGAGCAGTACTTC; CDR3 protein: CAWSVPVGGPSYEQYF
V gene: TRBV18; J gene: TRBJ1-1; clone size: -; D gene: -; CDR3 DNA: TGTGCCAGCTCACCAGTGGGGGGGACAAAGAACACTGAAGCTTTCTTT; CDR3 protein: CASSPVGGTKNTEAFF
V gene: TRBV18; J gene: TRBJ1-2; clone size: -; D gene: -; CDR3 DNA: TGTGCCAGCTCACCACCCGACAGACGTGGCTACACCTTC; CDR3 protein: CASSPPDRRGYTF
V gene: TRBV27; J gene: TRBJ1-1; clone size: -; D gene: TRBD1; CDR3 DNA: TGTGCCAGCAGGAGGGACAGGGGCACTGAAGCTTTCTTT; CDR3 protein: CASRRDRGTEAFF